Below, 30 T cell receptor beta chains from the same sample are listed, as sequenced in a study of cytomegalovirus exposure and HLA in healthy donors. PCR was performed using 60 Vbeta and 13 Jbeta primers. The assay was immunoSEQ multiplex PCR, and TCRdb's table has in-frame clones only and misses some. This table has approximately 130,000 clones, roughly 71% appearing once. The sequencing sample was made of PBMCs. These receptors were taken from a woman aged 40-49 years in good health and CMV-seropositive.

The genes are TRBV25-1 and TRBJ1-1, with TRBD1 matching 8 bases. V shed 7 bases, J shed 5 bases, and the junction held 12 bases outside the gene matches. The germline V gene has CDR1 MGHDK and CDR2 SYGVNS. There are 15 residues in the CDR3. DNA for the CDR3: TGTGCCAGCAAAGGACAGGGAAGGTTAGGGACTGAAGCTTTCTTT. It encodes CASKGQGRLGTEAFF.

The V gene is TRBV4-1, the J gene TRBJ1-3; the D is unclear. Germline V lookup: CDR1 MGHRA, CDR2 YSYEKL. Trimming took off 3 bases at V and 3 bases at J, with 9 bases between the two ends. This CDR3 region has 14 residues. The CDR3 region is CASSHPGFGNTIYF. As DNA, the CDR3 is TGCGCCAGCAGCCATCCTGGCTTTGGAAACACCATATATTTT.

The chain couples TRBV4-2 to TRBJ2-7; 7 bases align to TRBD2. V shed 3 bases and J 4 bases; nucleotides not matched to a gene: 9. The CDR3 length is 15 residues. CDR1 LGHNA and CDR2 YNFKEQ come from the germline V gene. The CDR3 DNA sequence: TGTGCCAGCAGCCAGGAGCTAGCGGCAGAGTACGAGCAGTACTTC. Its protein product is CASSQELAAEYEQYF.

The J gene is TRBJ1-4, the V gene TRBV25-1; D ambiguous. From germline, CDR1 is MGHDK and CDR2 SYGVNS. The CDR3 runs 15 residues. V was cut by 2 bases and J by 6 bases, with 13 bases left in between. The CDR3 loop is CASSEGGRTDEKLFF. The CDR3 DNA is TGTGCCAGCAGTGAAGGAGGCAGAACAGATGAAAAACTGTTTTTT.

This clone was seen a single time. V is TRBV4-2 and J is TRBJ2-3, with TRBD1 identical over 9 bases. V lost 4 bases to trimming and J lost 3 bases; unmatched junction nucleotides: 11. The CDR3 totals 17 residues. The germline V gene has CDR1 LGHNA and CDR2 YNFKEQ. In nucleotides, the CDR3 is TGTGCCAGCAGCCGAGGGGACAGGGAGGGTGGTACAGATACGCAGTATTTT. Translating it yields CASSRGDREGGTDTQYF.

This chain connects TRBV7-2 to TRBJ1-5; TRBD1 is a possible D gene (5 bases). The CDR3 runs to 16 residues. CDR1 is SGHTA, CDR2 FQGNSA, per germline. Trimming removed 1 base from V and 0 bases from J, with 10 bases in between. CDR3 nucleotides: TGTGCCAGCAGCTTAGGGGGCAGCTATAGCAATCAGCCCCAGCATTTT. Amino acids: CASSLGGSYSNQPQHF.

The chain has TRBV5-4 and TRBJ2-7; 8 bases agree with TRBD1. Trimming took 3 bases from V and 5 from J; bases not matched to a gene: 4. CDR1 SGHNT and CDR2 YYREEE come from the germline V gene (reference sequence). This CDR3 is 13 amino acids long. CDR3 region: CASSSLTGDEQYF. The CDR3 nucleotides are TGTGCCAGCAGCTCGCTGACAGGGGACGAGCAGTACTTC.

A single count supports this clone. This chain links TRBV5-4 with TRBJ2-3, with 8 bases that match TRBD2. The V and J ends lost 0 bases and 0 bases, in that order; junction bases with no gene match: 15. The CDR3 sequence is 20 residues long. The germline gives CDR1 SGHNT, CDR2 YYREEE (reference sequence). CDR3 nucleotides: TGTGCCAGCAGCTTGGGGGCCTTAAGCGGGAGCCGGCCTAGCACAGATACGCAGTATTTT. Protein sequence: CASSLGALSGSRPSTDTQYF.

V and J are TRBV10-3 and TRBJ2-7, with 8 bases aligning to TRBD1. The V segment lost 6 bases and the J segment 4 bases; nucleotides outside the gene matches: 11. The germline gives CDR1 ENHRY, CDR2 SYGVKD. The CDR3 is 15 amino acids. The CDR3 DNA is TGTGCCATCAGGGAGGACAGGGAATTAGCTTACGAGCAGTACTTC. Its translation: CAIREDRELAYEQYF.

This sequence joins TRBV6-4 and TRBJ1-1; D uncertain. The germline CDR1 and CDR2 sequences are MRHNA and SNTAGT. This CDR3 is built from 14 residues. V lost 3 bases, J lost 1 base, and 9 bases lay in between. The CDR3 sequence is CASSESGKNTEAFF. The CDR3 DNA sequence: TGTGCCAGCAGTGAGTCCGGGAAGAACACTGAAGCTTTCTTT.

CDR3 coding DNA: TGCAGTGCAGCCAGGGACAACGAGCAGTACTTC. Protein sequence: CSAARDNEQYF. The V gene is TRBV20-1, the J gene TRBJ2-7; possibly TRBD1 for D (6 bases). The germline V and J ends were trimmed by 6 bases and 5 bases, with 11 bases remaining between them. Germline V gene data show CDR1 as DFQATT and CDR2 as SNEGSKA (reference sequence). The length of the CDR3 is 11 residues.

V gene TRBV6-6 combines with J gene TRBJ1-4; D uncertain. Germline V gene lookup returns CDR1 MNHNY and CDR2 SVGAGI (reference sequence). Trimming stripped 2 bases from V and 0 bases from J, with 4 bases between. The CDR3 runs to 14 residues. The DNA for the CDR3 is TGTGCCAGCAGTTACCGTACAACTAATGAAAAACTGTTTTTT. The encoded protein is CASSYRTTNEKLFF.

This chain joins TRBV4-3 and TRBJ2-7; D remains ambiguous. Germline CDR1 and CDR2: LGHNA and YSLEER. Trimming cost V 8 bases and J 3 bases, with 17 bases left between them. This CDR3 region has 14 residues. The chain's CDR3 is CASSTTYPGYEQYF. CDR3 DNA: TGCGCCAGCTCTACTACTTATCCGGGCTACGAGCAGTACTTC.

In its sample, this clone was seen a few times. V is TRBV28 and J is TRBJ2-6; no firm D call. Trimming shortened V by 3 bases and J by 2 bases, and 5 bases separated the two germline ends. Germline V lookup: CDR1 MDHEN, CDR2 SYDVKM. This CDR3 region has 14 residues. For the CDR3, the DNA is TGTGCCAGCAGTTTCCGGGCTGGGGCCAACGTCCTGACTTTC. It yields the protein CASSFRAGANVLTF.

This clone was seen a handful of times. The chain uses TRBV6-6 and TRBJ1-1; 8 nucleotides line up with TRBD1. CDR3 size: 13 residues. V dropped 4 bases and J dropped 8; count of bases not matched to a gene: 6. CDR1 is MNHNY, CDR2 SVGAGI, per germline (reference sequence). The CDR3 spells CASSSRQGIEAFF. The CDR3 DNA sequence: TGTGCCAGCAGTTCCCGACAGGGGATCGAAGCTTTCTTT.

The CDR3 region is CASGPDIWPQHF. In DNA form, the CDR3 reads TGTGCTAGTGGTCCCGACATTTGGCCCCAGCATTTT. The chain recombines TRBV12-5 with TRBJ1-5; D is uncertain. The CDR3 runs 12 residues. The germline V and J ends were trimmed by 5 bases and 9 bases, with 11 bases remaining between them. Germline lookup yields CDR1 LGHNT and CDR2 FRNRAP.

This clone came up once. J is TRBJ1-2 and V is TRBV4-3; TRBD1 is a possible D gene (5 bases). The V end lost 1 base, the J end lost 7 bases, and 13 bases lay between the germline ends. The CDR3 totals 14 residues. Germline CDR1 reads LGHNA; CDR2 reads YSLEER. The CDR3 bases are TGCGCCAGCAGCCAAGTCATAGACAGCAGTGGCTACACCTTC. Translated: CASSQVIDSSGYTF.

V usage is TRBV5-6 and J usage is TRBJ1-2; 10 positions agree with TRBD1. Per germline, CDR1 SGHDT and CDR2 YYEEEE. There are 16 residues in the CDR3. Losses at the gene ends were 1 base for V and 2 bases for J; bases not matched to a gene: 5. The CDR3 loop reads CASSLLSTGGNYGYTF. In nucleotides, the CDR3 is TGTGCCAGCAGCTTGTTGTCGACAGGGGGCAACTATGGCTACACCTTC.

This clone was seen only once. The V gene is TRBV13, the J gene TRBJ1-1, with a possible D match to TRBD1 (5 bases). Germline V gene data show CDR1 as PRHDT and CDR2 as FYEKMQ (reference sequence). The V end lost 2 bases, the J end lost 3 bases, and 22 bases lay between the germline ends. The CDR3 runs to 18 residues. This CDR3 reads CASSLSRVGVGFDTEAFF. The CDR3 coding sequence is TGTGCCAGCAGCTTAAGCCGGGTAGGGGTTGGGTTTGACACTGAAGCTTTCTTT.

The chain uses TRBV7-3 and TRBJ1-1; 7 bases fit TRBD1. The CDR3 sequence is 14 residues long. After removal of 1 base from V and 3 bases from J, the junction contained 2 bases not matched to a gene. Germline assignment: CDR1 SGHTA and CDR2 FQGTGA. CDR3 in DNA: TGTGCCAGCAGCTTAAACAGGGGAGACACTGAAGCTTTCTTT. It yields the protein CASSLNRGDTEAFF.

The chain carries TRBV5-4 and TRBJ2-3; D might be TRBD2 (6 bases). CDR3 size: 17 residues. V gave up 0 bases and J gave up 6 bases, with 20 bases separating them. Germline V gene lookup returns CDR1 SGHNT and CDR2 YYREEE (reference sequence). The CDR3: CASSLAPGGALRDTQYF. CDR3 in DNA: TGTGCCAGCAGCTTGGCCCCAGGCGGGGCCCTAAGGGATACGCAGTATTTT.

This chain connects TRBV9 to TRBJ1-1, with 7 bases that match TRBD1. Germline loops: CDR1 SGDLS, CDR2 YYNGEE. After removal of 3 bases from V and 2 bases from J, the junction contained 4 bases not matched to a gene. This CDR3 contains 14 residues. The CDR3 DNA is TGTGCCAGCAGCGCGAGACAGGGAAACACTGAAGCTTTCTTT. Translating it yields CASSARQGNTEAFF.

The CDR3: CASSLGTSRQRFF. The CDR3 DNA reads TGTGCCAGCAGCCTGGGGACTTCACGCCAAAGGTTCTTC. The V gene is TRBV7-9, the J gene TRBJ2-1, with D possibly matching TRBD2 (6 bases). Germline lookup yields CDR1 SEHNR and CDR2 FQNEAQ (reference sequence). The CDR3 has 13 residues. V was trimmed by 5 bases and J by 15 bases, leaving 20 bases between them.

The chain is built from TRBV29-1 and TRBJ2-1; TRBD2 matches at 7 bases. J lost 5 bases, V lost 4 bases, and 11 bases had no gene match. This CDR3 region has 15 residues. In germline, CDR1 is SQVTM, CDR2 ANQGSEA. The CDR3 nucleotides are TGCAGCGTTGCAATGGGGAGGCGGGAGAACAATGAGCAGTTCTTC. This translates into CSVAMGRRENNEQFF.

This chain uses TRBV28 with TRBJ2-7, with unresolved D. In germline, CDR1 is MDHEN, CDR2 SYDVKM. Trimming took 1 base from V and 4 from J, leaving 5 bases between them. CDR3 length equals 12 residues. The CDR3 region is CASSLSEYEQYF. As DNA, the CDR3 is TGTGCCAGCAGTTTATCCGAGTACGAGCAGTACTTC. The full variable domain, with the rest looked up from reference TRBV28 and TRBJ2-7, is DVKVTQSSRYLVKRTGEKVFLECVQDMDHENMFWYRQDPGLGLRLIYFSYDVKMKEKGDIPEGYSVSREKKERFSLILESASTNQTSMYLCASSLSEYEQYFGPGTRLTVT.

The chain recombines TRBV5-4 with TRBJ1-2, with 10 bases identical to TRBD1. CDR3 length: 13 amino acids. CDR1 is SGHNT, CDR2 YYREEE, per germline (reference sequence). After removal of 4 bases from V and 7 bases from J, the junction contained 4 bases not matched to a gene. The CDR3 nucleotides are TGTGCCAGCAGCCTCCGGGACAGGGGTGGCTACACCTTC. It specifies CASSLRDRGGYTF.

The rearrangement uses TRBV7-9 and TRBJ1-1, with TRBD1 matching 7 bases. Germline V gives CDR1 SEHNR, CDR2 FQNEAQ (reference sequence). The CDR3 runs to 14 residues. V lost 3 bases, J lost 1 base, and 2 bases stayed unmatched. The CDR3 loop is CASSLGQSNTEAFF. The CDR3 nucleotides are TGTGCCAGCAGCTTGGGACAGTCGAACACTGAAGCTTTCTTT. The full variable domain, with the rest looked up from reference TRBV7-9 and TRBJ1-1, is DTGVSQNPRHKITKRGQNVTFRCDPISEHNRLYWYRQTLGQGPEFLTYFQNEAQLEKSRLLSDRFSAERPKGSFSTLEIQRTEQGDSAMYLCASSLGQSNTEAFFGQGTRLTVV.

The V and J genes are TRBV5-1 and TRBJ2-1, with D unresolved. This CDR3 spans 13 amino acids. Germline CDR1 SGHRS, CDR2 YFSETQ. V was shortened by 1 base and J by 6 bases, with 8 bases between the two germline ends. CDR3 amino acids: CASSLLLGNEQFF. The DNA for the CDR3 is TGCGCCAGCAGCTTGTTGCTAGGCAATGAGCAGTTCTTC.

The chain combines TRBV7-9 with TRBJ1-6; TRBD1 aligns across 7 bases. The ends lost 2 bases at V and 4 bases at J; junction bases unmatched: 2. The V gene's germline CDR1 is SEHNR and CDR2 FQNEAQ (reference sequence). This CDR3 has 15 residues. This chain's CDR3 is CASSLTGAYNSPLHF. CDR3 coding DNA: TGTGCCAGCAGCTTAACAGGGGCTTATAATTCACCCCTCCACTTT. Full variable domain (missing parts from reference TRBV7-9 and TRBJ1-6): DTGVSQNPRHKITKRGQNVTFRCDPISEHNRLYWYRQTLGQGPEFLTYFQNEAQLEKSRLLSDRFSAERPKGSFSTLEIQRTEQGDSAMYLCASSLTGAYNSPLHFGNGTRLTVT.

The CDR3: CASSSLAGRYNEQFF. CDR3 nucleotides: TGTGCCAGCAGCTCCCTGGCGGGTAGGTACAATGAGCAGTTCTTC. The chain joins TRBV7-3 to TRBJ2-1, with TRBD2 as a possible D gene (5 bases). The CDR3 totals 15 residues. Trimming removed 4 bases at V and 4 bases at J, with 14 bases between. CDR1 is SGHTA, CDR2 FQGTGA, per germline.